The rows below give T cell receptor beta chains drawn from one sample of a study of shared clonotypes between healthy human individuals. Sequenced by immunoSEQ multiplex PCR; TCRdb stores in-frame clones only, minus some. The sample contains about 800,000 clones, 96% of which appear only once. Material for sequencing was naive CD8+ T cells sorted from blood. Source of these receptors: a man aged 30 to 45 in good health. The CDR3 runs from the conserved cysteine through the conserved F or W.

J gene | V gene | CDR3 protein
TRBJ2-7 | TRBV27 | CASSSGQQSSYEQYF
TRBJ1-1 | TRBV10-2 | CASSEGAGTEAFF
TRBJ2-7 | TRBV27 | CASSRGDFYEQYF
TRBJ1-2 | TRBV13 | CASSPGMDGYTF
TRBJ2-4 | TRBV28 | CASSGWAGVAKNIQYF
TRBJ1-3 | TRBV6-5 | CASSYSGDGGNTIYF
TRBJ2-5 | TRBV7-9 | CASSLPGQETQYF
TRBJ2-2 | TRBV5-4 | CASSLSGQGLTGELFF
TRBJ2-7 | TRBV5-1 | CASSLAGEQYF
TRBJ1-2 | TRBV2 | CASKVGGYTF
TRBJ2-7 | TRBV27 | CASSLRGPKTYEQYF
TRBJ1-2 | TRBV7-9 | CASSLDGHGYTF
TRBJ2-2 | TRBV7-9 | CASSLTTGSGELFF
TRBJ1-1 | TRBV15 | CATSRVGDLNTEAFF
TRBJ1-4 | TRBV5-1 | CASRPGQGVNEKLFF
TRBJ1-1 | TRBV28 | CASRRQGTGTEAFF
TRBJ2-3 | TRBV7-9 | CASSSTATSSGTSTDTQYF
TRBJ2-7 | TRBV4-1 | CASSQAPSGMYEQYF
TRBJ2-6 | TRBV19 | CASSRGLGSGANVLTF
TRBJ2-3 | TRBV28 | CASSSRLAGSTDTQYF
TRBJ1-5 | TRBV28 | CASNIIGDQPQHF
TRBJ2-1 | TRBV6-5 | CASSYSIGLNEQFF
TRBJ2-7 | TRBV29-1 | CSVRTGGYEQYF
TRBJ1-5 | TRBV7-2 | CASRLEGSNQPQHF
TRBJ2-1 | TRBV18 | CASSPSGSRRSYNEQFF
TRBJ2-2 | TRBV15 | CATSRGGTGNTGELFF
TRBJ1-1 | TRBV29-1 | CSVLGPTGTEVMNTEAFF
TRBJ2-1 | TRBV29-1 | CSVEPTSESGSSYNEQFF
TRBJ2-1 | TRBV7-6 | CASSSQGASGRRWNEQFF
TRBJ2-1 | TRBV2 | CASIGGRSSYNEQFF
TRBJ2-1 | TRBV29-1 | CSVVFQYNEQFF
TRBJ2-1 | TRBV30 | CAWGGLGTSGSYEQFF
TRBJ2-1 | TRBV30 | CAWSVGGMAYNEQFF
TRBJ2-7 | TRBV11-2 | CASGPSGGPYEQYF
TRBJ2-5 | TRBV5-6 | CASSAGSSWATQYF
TRBJ1-5 | TRBV29-1 | CSVLTGHNQPQHF
TRBJ2-5 | TRBV7-6 | CASSYPRTGSSGREETQYF
TRBJ1-2 | TRBV30 | CAWSVQGFYGYTF
TRBJ1-5 | TRBV2 | CASSERDTSNQPQHF
TRBJ1-5 | TRBV6-5 | CASSPQGGNQPQHF
TRBJ2-7 | TRBV29-1 | CSVETVGGAYEQYF
TRBJ2-2 | TRBV29-1 | CSVASGIDTGELFF
TRBJ2-7 | TRBV2 | CASVGTSYEQYF
TRBJ2-6 | TRBV5-1 | CASSLATGAGANVLTF
TRBJ2-3 | TRBV9 | CASSARTADTQYF
TRBJ2-7 | TRBV5-5 | CASSPAHGTGVSYEQYF
TRBJ2-7 | TRBV29-1 | CSASPGLNYEQYF
TRBJ1-2 | TRBV4-1 | CASSLDRDRGPGYTF
TRBJ1-5 | TRBV6-1 | CASNRRGVDQPQHF
TRBJ1-1 | TRBV29-1 | CSGGGTEAFF
TRBJ2-5 | TRBV7-8 | CASSPHRVPETQYF
TRBJ2-1 | TRBV5-1 | CASSLEWQGGNEQFF
TRBJ2-5 | TRBV9 | CASSPVTLTSPRNRETQYF
TRBJ2-7 | TRBV28 | CASSSDGQSYEQYF
TRBJ2-1 | TRBV6-1 | CASMGTGGNEQFF
TRBJ2-1 | TRBV28 | CASSQITSGRADEQFF
TRBJ1-1 | TRBV5-6 | CASSLEPNTEAFF